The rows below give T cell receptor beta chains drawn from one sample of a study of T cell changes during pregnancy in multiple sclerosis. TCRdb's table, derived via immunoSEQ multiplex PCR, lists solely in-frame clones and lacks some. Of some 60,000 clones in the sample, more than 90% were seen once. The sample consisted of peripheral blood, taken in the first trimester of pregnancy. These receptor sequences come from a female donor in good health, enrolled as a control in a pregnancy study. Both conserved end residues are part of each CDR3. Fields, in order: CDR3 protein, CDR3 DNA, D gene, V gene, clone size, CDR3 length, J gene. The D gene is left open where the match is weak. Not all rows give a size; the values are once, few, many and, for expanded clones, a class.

cdr3_aa: CASSFLGGTSTYEQYF; cdr3_nt: TGTGCCAGCAGCTTCCTAGGAGGGACTTCGACCTACGAGCAGTACTTC; d_call: .; v_call: TRBV5-6; clone_size: .; cdr3_length: 16; j_call: TRBJ2-7
cdr3_aa: CASSLDRSGTEAFF; cdr3_nt: TGTGCCAGCAGTTTGGACAGGAGTGGCACTGAAGCTTTCTTT; d_call: TRBD1; v_call: TRBV6-6; clone_size: .; cdr3_length: 14; j_call: TRBJ1-1
cdr3_aa: CASSYDLAGELFF; cdr3_nt: TGTGCCAGCAGTTATGATCTAGCCGGGGAGCTGTTTTTT; d_call: .; v_call: TRBV28; clone_size: once; cdr3_length: 13; j_call: TRBJ2-2
cdr3_aa: CANPPVVAGVPTDTQYF; cdr3_nt: TGTGCCAACCCGCCCGTGGTAGCGGGAGTTCCAACAGATACGCAGTATTTT; d_call: TRBD2; v_call: TRBV7-3; clone_size: .; cdr3_length: 17; j_call: TRBJ2-3
cdr3_aa: CASTVSTDTQYF; cdr3_nt: TGTGCCAGCACCGTCAGCACAGATACGCAGTATTTT; d_call: .; v_call: TRBV7-9; clone_size: few; cdr3_length: 12; j_call: TRBJ2-3
cdr3_aa: CASSSDREANYGYTF; cdr3_nt: TGTGCCAGCAGCTCGGACAGGGAAGCTAACTATGGCTACACCTTC; d_call: TRBD1; v_call: TRBV7-9; clone_size: .; cdr3_length: 15; j_call: TRBJ1-2
cdr3_aa: CASSFSGTIPYNEQFF; cdr3_nt: TGTGCCAGCAGCTTTAGCGGGACCATACCCTACAATGAGCAGTTCTTC; d_call: TRBD2; v_call: TRBV5-4; clone_size: once; cdr3_length: 16; j_call: TRBJ2-1
cdr3_aa: CASSYRQAGNTIYF; cdr3_nt: TGTGCCAGCAGTTACCGACAGGCTGGAAACACCATATATTTT; d_call: .; v_call: TRBV27; clone_size: .; cdr3_length: 14; j_call: TRBJ1-3
cdr3_aa: CASSPGGNTIYF; cdr3_nt: TGTGCCAGCAGCCCCGGCGGGAACACCATATATTTT; d_call: .; v_call: TRBV7-3; clone_size: .; cdr3_length: 12; j_call: TRBJ1-3
cdr3_aa: CASSLGTGQGAGETQYF; cdr3_nt: TGTGCCAGCAGTTTAGGTACCGGACAGGGGGCGGGGGAGACCCAGTACTTC; d_call: TRBD1; v_call: TRBV28; clone_size: .; cdr3_length: 17; j_call: TRBJ2-5
cdr3_aa: CASSLWGGSSDTQYF; cdr3_nt: TGTGCCAGCAGCTTATGGGGCGGGAGTTCGGATACGCAGTATTTT; d_call: TRBD2; v_call: TRBV11-2; clone_size: .; cdr3_length: 15; j_call: TRBJ2-3
cdr3_aa: CAWSPREYEQYF; cdr3_nt: TGTGCCTGGAGCCCTAGGGAGTACGAGCAGTACTTC; d_call: .; v_call: TRBV30; clone_size: .; cdr3_length: 12; j_call: TRBJ2-7
cdr3_aa: CASSYLKAGDTQYF; cdr3_nt: TGTGCCAGCAGCTACTTGAAAGCGGGGGATACGCAGTATTTT; d_call: TRBD2; v_call: TRBV7-2; clone_size: .; cdr3_length: 14; j_call: TRBJ2-3
cdr3_aa: CASSIRAERYGYTF; cdr3_nt: TGTGCCAGCAGTATCAGGGCGGAGAGGTATGGCTACACCTTC; d_call: .; v_call: TRBV27; clone_size: .; cdr3_length: 14; j_call: TRBJ1-2
cdr3_aa: CASSLAPSRALSYEQYF; cdr3_nt: TGCGCCAGCAGCCTCGCCCCTTCCAGGGCCCTCTCCTACGAGCAGTACTTC; d_call: .; v_call: TRBV4-1; clone_size: few; cdr3_length: 17; j_call: TRBJ2-7
cdr3_aa: CASSQGGRLAGPYNEQFF; cdr3_nt: TGTGCCAGCAGCCAAGGGGGACGGCTAGCGGGCCCCTACAATGAGCAGTTCTTC; d_call: TRBD2; v_call: TRBV4-2; clone_size: .; cdr3_length: 18; j_call: TRBJ2-1
cdr3_aa: CSVFTQGKDTEAFF; cdr3_nt: TGCAGCGTGTTCACGCAGGGTAAGGACACTGAAGCTTTCTTT; d_call: .; v_call: TRBV29-1; clone_size: .; cdr3_length: 14; j_call: TRBJ1-1
cdr3_aa: CASRSFGGTYEQYF; cdr3_nt: TGTGCAAGTCGCTCCTTCGGAGGGACCTACGAGCAGTACTTC; d_call: .; v_call: TRBV12-2; clone_size: .; cdr3_length: 14; j_call: TRBJ2-7
cdr3_aa: CASSQVPGMNTEAFF; cdr3_nt: TGCGCCAGCAGCCAAGTGCCAGGTATGAACACTGAAGCTTTCTTT; d_call: .; v_call: TRBV4-1; clone_size: .; cdr3_length: 15; j_call: TRBJ1-1
cdr3_aa: CASSKWAEGGTEAFF; cdr3_nt: TGTGCCAGCAGCAAGTGGGCGGAGGGAGGGACTGAAGCTTTCTTT; d_call: .; v_call: TRBV9; clone_size: .; cdr3_length: 15; j_call: TRBJ1-1
cdr3_aa: CASSLNGGGETQYF; cdr3_nt: TGTGCCAGCAGCTTAAACGGGGGAGGGGAGACCCAGTACTTC; d_call: TRBD2; v_call: TRBV11-1; clone_size: once; cdr3_length: 14; j_call: TRBJ2-5
cdr3_aa: CASSLVGGTDTQYF; cdr3_nt: TGTGCCAGCAGCTTAGTAGGGGGCACAGATACGCAGTATTTT; d_call: .; v_call: TRBV7-2; clone_size: .; cdr3_length: 14; j_call: TRBJ2-3
cdr3_aa: CASSAEEVADTQYF; cdr3_nt: TGTGCCAGCAGTGCCGAGGAGGTTGCAGATACGCAGTATTTT; d_call: .; v_call: TRBV25-1; clone_size: .; cdr3_length: 14; j_call: TRBJ2-3
cdr3_aa: CASSSGQGNTEAFF; cdr3_nt: TGTGCCAGCAGCTCAGGACAGGGGAACACTGAAGCTTTCTTT; d_call: TRBD1; v_call: TRBV7-8; clone_size: .; cdr3_length: 14; j_call: TRBJ1-1
cdr3_aa: CAWSHGGAGNEQFF; cdr3_nt: TGTGCCTGGAGCCACGGGGGGGCCGGCAATGAGCAGTTCTTC; d_call: TRBD2; v_call: TRBV30; clone_size: .; cdr3_length: 14; j_call: TRBJ2-1
cdr3_aa: CASSDRVDRTDTQYF; cdr3_nt: TGTGCCAGCTCAGACAGGGTGGATCGCACAGATACGCAGTATTTT; d_call: TRBD1; v_call: TRBV6-5; clone_size: .; cdr3_length: 15; j_call: TRBJ2-3
cdr3_aa: CASSLNRVSTEAFF; cdr3_nt: TGTGCCAGCAGCCTAAACAGGGTGAGCACTGAAGCTTTCTTT; d_call: .; v_call: TRBV7-2; clone_size: .; cdr3_length: 14; j_call: TRBJ1-1
cdr3_aa: CASSSGQGEVGNYGYTF; cdr3_nt: TGTGCCAGCAGCTCAGGACAGGGAGAAGTTGGAAACTATGGCTACACCTTC; d_call: TRBD1; v_call: TRBV7-8; clone_size: .; cdr3_length: 17; j_call: TRBJ1-2
cdr3_aa: CASSSGKDTEAFF; cdr3_nt: TGCGCCAGCAGCTCAGGGAAAGACACTGAAGCTTTCTTT; d_call: .; v_call: TRBV5-1; clone_size: .; cdr3_length: 13; j_call: TRBJ1-1
cdr3_aa: CASRRDRDHEQYF; cdr3_nt: TGTGCCAGCAGGAGGGACAGGGACCACGAGCAGTACTTC; d_call: TRBD1; v_call: TRBV6-1; clone_size: .; cdr3_length: 13; j_call: TRBJ2-7
cdr3_aa: CASSLAGGLAVYNEQFF; cdr3_nt: TGCGCCAGCAGCTTGGCCGGAGGGCTAGCGGTCTACAATGAGCAGTTCTTC; d_call: TRBD2; v_call: TRBV5-1; clone_size: .; cdr3_length: 17; j_call: TRBJ2-1
cdr3_aa: CASSPLQGSTDTQYF; cdr3_nt: TGTGCCAGCAGCCCATTACAGGGAAGCACAGATACGCAGTATTTT; d_call: .; v_call: TRBV7-8; clone_size: .; cdr3_length: 15; j_call: TRBJ2-3
cdr3_aa: CASSLEAGAGANVLTF; cdr3_nt: TGTGCCAGCAGCTTGGAAGCAGGGGCTGGGGCCAACGTCCTGACTTTC; d_call: .; v_call: TRBV5-4; clone_size: .; cdr3_length: 16; j_call: TRBJ2-6
cdr3_aa: CASSLGRRAGELFF; cdr3_nt: TGTGCCAGCAGCTTAGGTCGGAGGGCCGGGGAGCTGTTTTTT; d_call: .; v_call: TRBV7-2; clone_size: .; cdr3_length: 14; j_call: TRBJ2-2
cdr3_aa: CASSLEGARYGYTF; cdr3_nt: TGTGCCAGCAGTTTAGAGGGGGCGCGTTATGGCTACACCTTC; d_call: TRBD1; v_call: TRBV28; clone_size: once; cdr3_length: 14; j_call: TRBJ1-2
cdr3_aa: CASRVSSMAQPQHF; cdr3_nt: TGTGCCAGCAGGGTCTCTAGTATGGCCCAGCCCCAGCATTTT; d_call: .; v_call: TRBV28; clone_size: .; cdr3_length: 14; j_call: TRBJ1-5
cdr3_aa: CATSRGLASGTGGNQPQHF; cdr3_nt: TGTGCCACCAGCAGAGGACTGGCTTCCGGGACAGGGGGCAATCAGCCCCAGCATTTT; d_call: TRBD1; v_call: TRBV15; clone_size: .; cdr3_length: 19; j_call: TRBJ1-5
cdr3_aa: CASSTGYSGEQFF; cdr3_nt: TGTGCCAGCAGCACCGGGTACTCGGGTGAGCAGTTCTTC; d_call: .; v_call: TRBV13; clone_size: .; cdr3_length: 13; j_call: TRBJ2-1
cdr3_aa: CASSPGGTDTQYF; cdr3_nt: TGTGCCAGCTCCCCCGGAGGAACAGATACGCAGTATTTT; d_call: .; v_call: TRBV9; clone_size: .; cdr3_length: 13; j_call: TRBJ2-3
cdr3_aa: CASSRPGTGWPQHF; cdr3_nt: TGTGCCAGCAGTCGTCCCGGGACAGGGTGGCCCCAGCATTTT; d_call: TRBD1; v_call: TRBV7-2; clone_size: .; cdr3_length: 14; j_call: TRBJ1-5